These 24 T cell receptor beta chains were all obtained from the same sample, sequenced in a study of beta chain features in type 1 diabetes. All of the isolated RNA was reverse transcribed, so expressed TCRB transcripts were sequenced. The repertoire was sequenced with immunoSEQ multiplex PCR; TCRdb's copy has only in-frame clones and lacks some. The sample carries 200,000 to 300,000 clones, 68% recorded once. Sequencing was done on a sample of naive CD4+ T cells from blood. These receptors originate from a man under 40 in good health.

The rearrangement links TRBV5-6 to TRBJ2-1, with TRBD2 matching 8 bases. V lost 9 bases to trimming and J lost 6 bases; unmatched junction nucleotides: 8. Per germline, CDR1 SGHDT and CDR2 YYEEEE. There are 13 residues in the CDR3. As DNA, the CDR3 is TGTGCCACCTCGGGAGGGCGGACCAATGAGCAGTTCTTC. This encodes CATSGGRTNEQFF.

The chain is built from TRBV29-1 and TRBJ2-1; D is perhaps TRBD2 (5 bases). V lost 4 bases, J lost 10 bases, and 11 bases lay in between. Germline CDR1 reads SQVTM; CDR2 reads ANQGSEA. The CDR3 contains 11 residues. CDR3 amino acids: CSVGRTGEQFF. CDR3 sequence (DNA): TGCAGCGTTGGACGGACTGGGGAGCAGTTCTTC.

The rearrangement uses TRBV2 and TRBJ2-2; perhaps TRBD2 as D (5 bases). This CDR3 spans 13 amino acids. Trimming shortened V by 8 bases and J by 5 bases, and 12 bases separated the two germline ends. Germline-derived CDR1 and CDR2 are SNHLY and FYNNEI. The CDR3 loop reads CASSRGITGELFF. As DNA, the CDR3 is TGTGCCAGCTCTCGGGGTATAACCGGGGAGCTGTTTTTT.

There are a few counts of this clone. The chain is built from TRBV30 and TRBJ2-7, with D tentatively TRBD1 (7 bases). The germline V gene has CDR1 GTSNPN and CDR2 SVGIG (reference sequence). The CDR3 is made up of 14 amino acids. V lost 1 base and J lost 2, with 12 bases in between. The CDR3 reads CAWSAGGNTYEQYF. In DNA form, the CDR3 reads TGTGCCTGGAGTGCAGGGGGGAACACCTACGAGCAGTACTTC. The full variable domain, with the rest looked up from reference TRBV30 and TRBJ2-7, is SQTIHQWPATLVQPVGSPLSLECTVEGTSNPNLYWYRQAAGRGLQLLFYSVGIGQISSEVPQNLSASRPQDRQFILSSKKLLLSDSGFYLCAWSAGGNTYEQYFGPGTRLTVT.

A few counts support this clone. The gene calls are TRBV10-3 and TRBJ2-1; D is undetermined. The CDR3 consists of 15 residues. CDR1 ENHRY and CDR2 SYGVKD come from the germline V gene. The V end lost 0 bases, the J end lost 0 bases, and 6 bases lay between the germline ends. CDR3 in amino acids: CAISESLISYNEQFF. The CDR3 DNA reads as TGTGCCATCAGTGAGTCACTAATCTCCTACAATGAGCAGTTCTTC.

The gene calls are TRBV30 and TRBJ1-1; 9 bases line up with TRBD1. Germline CDR1 is GTSNPN and CDR2 is SVGIG (reference sequence). The V gene end was trimmed by 4 bases and the J gene end by 5 bases; junction bases not matched to a gene: 5. This CDR3 contains 13 residues. CDR3 DNA sequence: TGTGCCTGGAACAGGGGGCTTGTAACTGAAGCTTTCTTT. It is translated as CAWNRGLVTEAFF. The variable domain in full, completed from reference TRBV30 and TRBJ1-1, reads SQTIHQWPATLVQPVGSPLSLECTVEGTSNPNLYWYRQAAGRGLQLLFYSVGIGQISSEVPQNLSASRPQDRQFILSSKKLLLSDSGFYLCAWNRGLVTEAFFGQGTRLTVV.

The V gene is TRBV7-2, the J gene TRBJ1-5; D remains ambiguous. This CDR3 comprises 13 residues. CDR1 and CDR2 (germline): SGHTA, FQGNSA. Trimming shortened V by 5 bases and J by 3 bases, and 8 bases separated the two germline ends. The DNA of the CDR3 is TGTGCCAGCAGCCTAGATTACAATCAGCCCCAGCATTTT. As protein: CASSLDYNQPQHF.

The rearrangement joins TRBV29-1 to TRBJ2-3; no definite D call. The germline CDR1 and CDR2 sequences are SQVTM and ANQGSEA. CDR3 size: 11 residues. V was trimmed by 6 bases and J by 6 bases, leaving 10 bases between them. CDR3 bases: TGCAGCGTATCCTCTGTGGATACGCAGTATTTT. Translating gives CSVSSVDTQYF.

This clone has a handful of counts. The V and J genes are TRBV13 and TRBJ2-7; D ambiguous. Per the germline V gene, CDR1 is PRHDT and CDR2 is FYEKMQ (reference sequence). The CDR3 is 12 amino acids. Trimming shortened V by 2 bases and J by 0 bases, and 2 bases separated the two germline ends. CDR3 sequence: CASSLRSYEQYF. CDR3 coding DNA: TGTGCCAGCAGCTTACGCTCCTACGAGCAGTACTTC.

As for this clone: Other DNA sequences in the sample encode the same CDR3. CDR3 protein: CASSRTDTQYF. CDR3 in DNA: TGTGCCAGCAGCCGCACAGATACGCAGTATTTT. V is TRBV14 and J is TRBJ2-3; D not resolved. CDR3 length: 11 amino acids. V shed 4 bases and J shed 1 base, with 0 bases lying between them. Looked up from germline, CDR1 is SGHDN and CDR2 is FVKESK.

V is TRBV25-1 and J is TRBJ2-5; TRBD1 matches at 7 bases. Trimming took 3 bases from V and 5 from J; bases not matched to a gene: 6. The CDR3 runs 14 residues. Germline V gene lookup returns CDR1 MGHDK and CDR2 SYGVNS. DNA for the CDR3: TGTGCCAGCAGTGACCCCGACAGGGTTGAGACCCAGTACTTC. Its translation is CASSDPDRVETQYF.

This clone has just one count. The V and J genes are TRBV2 and TRBJ1-6, with 7 nucleotides matching TRBD1. Germline CDR1 and CDR2: SNHLY and FYNNEI. CDR3 size: 15 residues. Trimming at V came to 7 bases and at J to 7 bases, leaving 10 bases not matched to a gene. As DNA, the CDR3 is TGTGCCAGCATTCTGGAGACAGGGAACAATTCACCCCTCCACTTT. Its protein product is CASILETGNNSPLHF.

This clone was detected a few times. V is TRBV11-2 and J is TRBJ2-3, with TRBD1 identical over 7 bases. Germline lookup yields CDR1 SGHAT and CDR2 FQNNGV. V was clipped by 5 bases and J by 2 bases; unmatched bases: 7. CDR3 length equals 15 residues. The CDR3, as DNA: TGTGCCAGCAGCCGGACAGGCCTCAACACAGATACGCAGTATTTT. Amino acid sequence: CASSRTGLNTDTQYF.

The chain recombines TRBV30 with TRBJ2-5; 8 nucleotides match TRBD2. J was trimmed by 4 bases and V by 0 bases; bases with no gene match: 1. CDR1 is GTSNPN and CDR2 is SVGIG in the germline V gene (reference sequence). This CDR3 has 13 amino acids. The CDR3 sequence is CAWSVGLAETQYF. As DNA, the CDR3 is TGTGCCTGGAGTGTAGGACTAGCAGAGACCCAGTACTTC.

V usage is TRBV7-7 and J usage is TRBJ1-2; D call uncertain. There are 13 residues in the CDR3. Germline CDR1 reads SSHAT; CDR2 reads FNYEAQ (reference sequence). The germline V and J ends were trimmed by 4 bases and 4 bases, with 10 bases remaining between them. The CDR3 loop is CASSSQERYGYTF. The DNA of the CDR3 is TGTGCCAGCAGCTCCCAGGAGCGCTATGGCTACACCTTC.

The chain is built from TRBV9 and TRBJ2-7; TRBD2 aligns across 8 bases. The CDR3 sequence is 19 residues long. Germline V gives CDR1 SGDLS, CDR2 YYNGEE. After removal of 4 bases from V and 2 bases from J, the junction contained 20 bases not matched to a gene. CDR3 coding DNA: TGTGCCAGCAGCCACCCGGGAGCGGGAGAGGCCCACGAGGCCTACGAGCAGTACTTC. This encodes CASSHPGAGEAHEAYEQYF.

The J gene is TRBJ1-1, the V gene TRBV27; 9 nucleotides agree with TRBD1. The CDR3 runs to 14 residues. Germline trimming cut 5 bases from V and 3 bases from J; bases unmatched to any gene: 4. Germline V gene sequence: CDR1 MNHEY, CDR2 SMNVEV (reference sequence). The CDR3 is CASSGDRAYTEAFF. In nucleotides, the CDR3 is TGTGCCAGCAGTGGGGACAGGGCGTACACTGAAGCTTTCTTT.

This chain joins TRBV5-6 and TRBJ2-1; D not resolved. The germline V gene has CDR1 SGHDT and CDR2 YYEEEE. V was cut by 0 bases and J by 0 bases, with 7 bases left in between. This CDR3 has 15 amino acids. The CDR3 protein is CASSLGVSSYNEQFF. CDR3 DNA: TGTGCCAGCAGCTTGGGAGTAAGCTCCTACAATGAGCAGTTCTTC.

This clone was seen only a few times. The chain has TRBV7-2 and TRBJ2-3; no definite D call. The CDR3 length is 15 residues. The V gene lost 0 bases and the J gene lost 0 bases, with 7 bases spanning the gap. Germline CDR1 SGHTA, CDR2 FQGNSA. This CDR3 reads CASSLAVTSTDTQYF. The CDR3 nucleotides are TGTGCCAGCAGCTTAGCCGTTACTAGCACAGATACGCAGTATTTT.

This clone has only one observation. This chain links TRBV6-1 with TRBJ2-3, with TRBD2 matching 10 bases. The CDR3 has 14 residues. CDR1 and CDR2 from the germline V gene are MNHNS and SASEGT. Losses at the gene ends were 6 bases for V and 1 base for J; bases not matched to a gene: 1. CDR3 region: CASSLAGGTDTQYF. The CDR3 bases are TGTGCCAGCAGCCTAGCGGGGGGCACAGATACGCAGTATTTT.

V gene TRBV2 combines with J gene TRBJ2-4, with D possibly being TRBD1 (6 bases). Germline V gene sequence: CDR1 SNHLY, CDR2 FYNNEI. The CDR3 length is 15 residues. Between the trimmed V and J ends, which lost 5 bases and 3 bases, there was a span of 14 bases. CDR3 residues: CASSYLRGGKNIQYF. In DNA, the CDR3 is TGTGCCAGCAGTTACCTCAGGGGTGGCAAAAACATTCAGTACTTC.

This clone has just a few counts. V and J are TRBV7-2 and TRBJ2-7; 11 nucleotides line up with TRBD1. V trimming: 2 bases; J trimming: 1 base; junction bases outside the gene matches: 4. There are 16 residues in the CDR3. Germline assignment: CDR1 SGHTA and CDR2 FQGNSA. The CDR3 spells CASSLRTGGGSYEQYF. The CDR3 nucleotides read TGTGCCAGCAGCTTACGGACAGGGGGCGGGTCCTACGAGCAGTACTTC.

The sample holds one count of this clone. V gene TRBV15 combines with J gene TRBJ1-4; D uncertain. V dropped 0 bases and J dropped 0 bases, with 8 bases sitting between them. Germline CDR1 LNHNV, CDR2 YYDKDF (reference sequence). The CDR3 is 16 amino acids. The CDR3 reads CATSRDVVATNEKLFF. In nucleotides, the CDR3 is TGTGCCACCAGCAGAGATGTAGTTGCAACTAATGAAAAACTGTTTTTT.

This clone was seen only once. The V gene is TRBV4-1, the J gene TRBJ1-3, with D possibly TRBD1 on 5 matching bases. V dropped 2 bases and J dropped 4 bases, with 9 bases sitting between them. CDR3 length: 14 amino acids. The germline gives CDR1 MGHRA, CDR2 YSYEKL. This CDR3 is CASSQLPGGNTIYF. As DNA, the CDR3 is TGCGCCAGCAGCCAACTCCCAGGGGGAAACACCATATATTTT.